This T cell receptor beta chain was retrieved from a study of OX40 agonist ivuxolimab in advanced cancers. Turning to the study itself: Patients with prior anti-PD-1, anti-PD-L1 or anti-CTLA-4 therapy were eligible; about 41% had some.

Produced via immunoSEQ multiplex PCR; TCRdb's table is partial and in-frame only. The sample lists tens of thousands of clones, about 89% occurring once. CDR3 size: 13 residues. Trimming stripped 5 bases from V and 3 bases from J, with 9 bases between. Looked up from germline, CDR1 is SGHNT and CDR2 is YYREEE (reference sequence). Points on this clone: Antigen: not known.

Broader study findings: No determination was made of the antigen specificity of the expanded peripheral T cells.

The receptor was derived from an adult with an advanced solid tumor such as melanoma, head and neck, liver or kidney cancer. The sequences come from CD4+ or CD8+ T cells sorted from blood, collected in a trial of the OX40 agonist ivuxolimab. The chain has TRBV5-4 and TRBJ2-1, with D unclear. The CDR3 here is CASSPDGYNEQFF. In DNA form, the CDR3 reads TGTGCCAGCAGTCCGGACGGCTACAATGAGCAGTTCTTC.